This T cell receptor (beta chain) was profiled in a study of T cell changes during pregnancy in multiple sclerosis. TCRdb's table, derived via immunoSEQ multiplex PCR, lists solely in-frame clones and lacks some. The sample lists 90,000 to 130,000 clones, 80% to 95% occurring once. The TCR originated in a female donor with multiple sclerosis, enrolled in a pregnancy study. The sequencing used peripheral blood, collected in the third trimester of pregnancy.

For the CDR3, the DNA is TGTGCCACAAACACAGGGATTACAGGCTACACCTTC. Amino acid sequence: CATNTGITGYTF. The chain carries TRBV7-8 and TRBJ1-2; tentative D call: TRBD1 (6 bases). Germline V gene sequence: CDR1 SGHVS, CDR2 FQNEAQ. The CDR3 is 12 residues long. V was shortened by 10 bases and J by 8 bases, with 17 bases between the two germline ends.